These 8 T cell receptor beta chains were sequenced from one sample in a study of T cell responses to AZD1222 COVID-19 vaccine. Sequencing was performed with immunoSEQ multiplex PCR; in TCRdb, only in-frame clones are kept and a portion is missing. Seen here are around 99,000 clones, 70% to 90% observed once, and the top ten hold around 4.7%. The material sequenced was peripheral blood, taken 28 days after the second AZD1222 dose. The receptors come from an adult who received the AZD1222 COVID-19 vaccine.

The chain employs TRBV7-9 and TRBJ1-1; 9 nucleotides agree with TRBD1. Germline values: CDR1 SEHNR, CDR2 FQNEAQ (reference sequence). The V gene end was trimmed by 5 bases and the J gene end by 6 bases; junction bases not matched to a gene: 4. The CDR3 consists of 13 residues. This CDR3 reads CASSPTGGPEAFF. Here the CDR3 DNA reads TGTGCCAGCAGCCCCACAGGGGGCCCTGAAGCTTTCTTT.

This chain links TRBV4-1 with TRBJ2-7; 11 positions agree with TRBD2. CDR3 size: 16 residues. J lost 4 bases, V lost 0 bases, and 5 bases had no gene match. CDR1 is MGHRA, CDR2 YSYEKL, per germline. CDR3 sequence (DNA): TGCGCCAGCAGCCAAGAGGGCCTAGCGGGGGGTTACGAGCAGTACTTC. Translation gives CASSQEGLAGGYEQYF.

The chain carries TRBV5-4 and TRBJ1-1; a weak D match, TRBD1 (6 bases). From germline, CDR1 is SGHNT and CDR2 YYREEE (reference sequence). Trimming removed 4 bases from V and 8 bases from J, with 18 bases in between. This CDR3 has 14 residues. The CDR3 coding sequence is TGTGCCAGCAGCCCCGAGGGGGGATACGGGGAAGCTTTCTTT. This translates into CASSPEGGYGEAFF. Based on the CDR3 plus reference TRBV5-4 and TRBJ1-1, the full variable domain is ETGVTQSPTHLIKTRGQQVTLRCSSQSGHNTVSWYQQALGQGPQFIFQYYREEENGRGNFPPRFSGLQFPNYSSELNVNALELDDSALYLCASSPEGGYGEAFFGQGTRLTVV.

This clone has only one observation. The rearrangement links TRBV11-2 to TRBJ1-5, with 12 bases fitting TRBD1. The germline V gene has CDR1 SGHAT and CDR2 FQNNGV. The CDR3 loop spans 15 amino acids. The trim removed 8 bases at V and 6 bases at J, leaving 8 bases unmatched. The CDR3 region is CASAWGTGGSQPQHF. The CDR3 DNA follows: TGTGCCAGCGCTTGGGGGACAGGGGGCAGTCAGCCCCAGCATTTT. Full variable domain (rest looked up from reference TRBV11-2 and TRBJ1-5): EAGVAQSPRYKIIEKRQSVAFWCNPISGHATLYWYQQILGQGPKLLIQFQNNGVVDDSQLPKDRFSAERLKGVDSTLKIQPAKLEDSAVYLCASAWGTGGSQPQHFGDGTRLSIL.

CDR3 in DNA: TGTGCCAGCAGGAGGGACAGGGGAAACGGTCAGCCCCAGCATTTT. It codes for CASRRDRGNGQPQHF. V gene TRBV2 combines with J gene TRBJ1-5; 10 bases line up with TRBD1. The V gene end was trimmed by 6 bases and the J gene end by 6 bases; junction bases not matched to a gene: 8. There are 15 residues in the CDR3. Looked up from germline, CDR1 is SNHLY and CDR2 is FYNNEI.

The V call is TRBV7-8, the J call TRBJ2-1, with D possibly being TRBD2 (5 bases). The CDR3 spans 15 residues. The V gene's germline CDR1 is SGHVS and CDR2 FQNEAQ. The V and J ends lost 4 bases and 6 bases respectively, with 16 bases between them. CDR3 amino acids: CASSWRWESSNEQFF. The CDR3 DNA reads as TGTGCCAGCAGCTGGAGGTGGGAAAGCAGCAATGAGCAGTTCTTC.

This chain joins TRBV28 and TRBJ1-2; weak D call: TRBD1 (5 bases). V was shortened by 6 bases and J by 4 bases, with 15 bases between the two germline ends. Germline-derived CDR1 and CDR2 are MDHEN and SYDVKM. The CDR3 runs 14 residues. CDR3 sequence reads: CASRALGQGYGYTF. CDR3 bases: TGTGCCAGCAGAGCCCTAGGACAAGGCTATGGCTACACCTTC.

The chain employs TRBV7-8 and TRBJ2-5; D is possibly TRBD1 or TRBD2 (5 bases each). Trimming cost V 7 bases and J 4 bases, with 13 bases left between them. Germline CDR1 reads SGHVS; CDR2 reads FQNEAQ. The CDR3 has 13 residues. CDR3 in amino acids: CASIFTGGETQYF. The CDR3 DNA follows: TGTGCCAGCATCTTTACTGGGGGAGAGACCCAGTACTTC. Together with reference TRBV7-8 and TRBJ2-5, the CDR3 gives the full variable domain: GAGVSQSPRYKVAKRGQDVALRCDPISGHVSLFWYQQALGQGPEFLTYFQNEAQLDKSGLPSDRFFAERPEGSVSTLKIQRTQQEDSAVYLCASIFTGGETQYFGPGTRLLVL.